A selection of T cell receptor beta chains follows, all from one sample in a study of blood T cell repertoires in COVID-19. TCRdb's table, derived via immunoSEQ multiplex PCR, lists solely in-frame clones and lacks some. This table holds 150,000 to 200,000 clones, 90% to 95% found once. The specimen was peripheral blood. The receptor set was obtained from a woman aged 45-65 years with acute or convalescent COVID-19. CDR3s include the opening cysteine and the closing phenylalanine or tryptophan. The D gene is left open where the match is weak. Expanded clones get a size class; other rows say once, few or many, or leave the size out.

16 | TRBJ2-6 | - | TRBD1 | TRBV4-3 | TGCGCCAGCAGCCAAAACGGCCCGGGACAGTCCAACGTCCTGACTTTC | CASSQNGPGQSNVLTF
14 | TRBJ1-5 | - | - | TRBV15 | TGTGCCACCAGCAAGGGAGGTAATAATCAGCCCCAGCATTTT | CATSKGGNNQPQHF
18 | TRBJ1-2 | - | TRBD1 | TRBV3-1/TRBV3-2 | TGTGCCAGCAGCCAAGGGATTGGTGGACAGGGGCGCAACTATGGCTACACCTTC | CASSQGIGGQGRNYGYTF
14 | TRBJ1-1 | - | - | TRBV6-4 | TGTGCCAGCAGATTCAGGAATATGAACACTGAAGCTTTCTTT | CASRFRNMNTEAFF
14 | TRBJ1-5 | - | - | TRBV6-6 | TGTGCCAGCAGTTACTCTGAGGATAATCAGCCCCAGCATTTT | CASSYSEDNQPQHF
18 | TRBJ2-7 | - | TRBD2 | TRBV6-1 | TGTGCCAGCAGTGAAGCGCATGGACTAGCGGGACGCTCCTACGAGCAGTACTTC | CASSEAHGLAGRSYEQYF
15 | TRBJ2-7 | - | TRBD2 | TRBV11-2 | TGTGCCAGCAGGAAAATTAGCGGGAGGGCCTACGAGCAGTACTTC | CASRKISGRAYEQYF
14 | TRBJ2-3 | - | - | TRBV5-6 | TGTGCCAGCAGGGAAGACGGGAGAATAGATACGCAGTATTTT | CASREDGRIDTQYF
14 | TRBJ2-2 | - | - | TRBV7-3 | TGTGCCAGCAGCCCCACTAGGCTCACCGGGGAGCTGTTTTTT | CASSPTRLTGELFF
16 | TRBJ1-3 | - | - | TRBV4-1 | TGCGCCAGCAGCCAAGTCCGGGGAATGGCTGGAAACACCATATATTTT | CASSQVRGMAGNTIYF
16 | TRBJ2-2 | - | - | TRBV2 | TGTGCCAGCAGTGGTGGGGCTGGGACGAACACCGGGGAGCTGTTTTTT | CASSGGAGTNTGELFF
16 | TRBJ1-2 | - | TRBD1 | TRBV4-3 | TGCGCCAGCAGGGAGGACAGGGCTCTCTATAACTATGGCTACACCTTC | CASREDRALYNYGYTF
12 | TRBJ1-5 | few | - | TRBV24-1 | TGTGCCACCAGTGATTCAGGGAAGCCCCAGCATTTT | CATSDSGKPQHF
15 | TRBJ2-3 | - | TRBD2 | TRBV18 | TGTGCCAGCTCTCGGGGTAGCGGGGGCTCAGATACGCAGTATTTT | CASSRGSGGSDTQYF
18 | TRBJ2-1 | - | TRBD1 | TRBV7-6 | TGTGCCAGCAGCTTAGCCGAGGGAGACAGGGTCTTAAGCAATGAGCAGTTCTTC | CASSLAEGDRVLSNEQFF
13 | TRBJ2-3 | once | - | TRBV5-4 | TGTGCCAGCAGCTTGCAGGGAACAGATACGCAGTATTTT | CASSLQGTDTQYF
12 | TRBJ1-2 | - | - | TRBV28 | TGTGCCAGCAGTGACAGTAACTATGGCTACACCTTC | CASSDSNYGYTF
13 | TRBJ2-5 | - | - | TRBV28 | TGTGCCAGCAGGCGGGGACAGCAAGAGACCCAGTACTTC | CASRRGQQETQYF
12 | TRBJ1-6 | - | - | TRBV19 | TGTGCCAGTAGCCCGGGGAACTCACCCCTCCACTTT | CASSPGNSPLHF
12 | TRBJ2-5 | once | - | TRBV30 | TGTGCCTGGGGTGGGGGCGCAGAGACCCAGTACTTC | CAWGGGAETQYF
16 | TRBJ2-6 | - | - | TRBV14 | TGTGCCAGCAGCCACTTGCGACAGTCTGGGGCCAACGTCCTGACTTTC | CASSHLRQSGANVLTF
15 | TRBJ2-3 | - | TRBD2 | TRBV30 | TGTGCCTGGCAGAGCTTCGGACTAGCGGCAGATACGCAGTATTTT | CAWQSFGLAADTQYF
14 | TRBJ1-2 | - | - | TRBV6-5 | TGTGCCAGCAGAAAAAGACAGGTTAACTATGGCTACACCTTC | CASRKRQVNYGYTF